This entry lists 31 T cell receptor beta chains sequenced from one sample in a study of control samples from healthy donors and cancer patients. The repertoire was sequenced with immunoSEQ multiplex PCR; TCRdb's copy has only in-frame clones and lacks some. The sample contains about 130,000 clones, roughly 87% of which appear only once. The sample taken for sequencing was blood. The receptors were gathered from a man aged 18 to 29 in good health.

The V call is TRBV7-2, the J call TRBJ2-1; D is undetermined. Trimming took 4 bases from V and 5 from J, leaving 9 bases between them. The CDR3 loop spans 13 amino acids. Germline-derived CDR1 and CDR2 are SGHTA and FQGNSA. CDR3 residues: CASSYDANNEQFF. For the CDR3, the DNA is TGTGCCAGCAGCTATGACGCAAACAATGAGCAGTTCTTC.

CDR3 region: CASSFSGGSPTDTQYF. The CDR3 coding sequence is TGCGCCAGCAGCTTTTCGGGCGGGAGTCCCACAGATACGCAGTATTTT. The chain combines TRBV5-1 with TRBJ2-3; TRBD2 matches 7 bases. The CDR3 covers 16 residues. After removal of 2 bases from V and 2 bases from J, the junction contained 8 bases not matched to a gene. In germline, CDR1 is SGHRS, CDR2 YFSETQ.

The chain recombines TRBV6-5 with TRBJ2-7; D perhaps matches TRBD1 (5 bases). Per the germline V gene, CDR1 is MNHEY and CDR2 is SVGAGI. The CDR3 is made up of 14 amino acids. Trimming cost V 2 bases and J 2 bases, with 10 bases left between them. CDR3 bases: TGTGCCAGCAGTTACAAAAGGGGTGCCTACGAGCAGTACTTC. Its translation: CASSYKRGAYEQYF.

The genes are TRBV5-1 and TRBJ2-6; no reliable D call. From germline, CDR1 is SGHRS and CDR2 YFSETQ. This CDR3 spans 15 amino acids. Trimming stripped 3 bases from V and 0 bases from J, with 7 bases between. This CDR3 is CASSSVHSGANVLTF. The CDR3, as DNA: TGCGCCAGCAGCTCGGTCCACTCTGGGGCCAACGTCCTGACTTTC.

The chain has TRBV5-6 and TRBJ1-2; 10 bases agree with TRBD1. The CDR3 runs to 15 residues. The J segment lost 4 bases and the V segment lost 4 bases, leaving 7 bases of the junction unmatched. Germline loops: CDR1 SGHDT, CDR2 YYEEEE. The CDR3 nucleotides read TGTGCCAGCAGCATCCGGGACAGGGGACCCTATGGCTACACCTTC. As protein: CASSIRDRGPYGYTF. Combining the CDR3 with reference TRBV5-6 and TRBJ1-2 gives the whole variable domain DAGVTQSPTHLIKTRGQQVTLRCSPKSGHDTVSWYQQALGQGPQFIFQYYEEEERQRGNFPDRFSGHQFPNYSSELNVNALLLGDSALYLCASSIRDRGPYGYTFGSGTRLTVV.

The chain employs TRBV7-2 and TRBJ1-2, with D perhaps matching TRBD1 (6 bases). From germline, CDR1 is SGHTA and CDR2 FQGNSA. Trimming cost V 2 bases and J 6 bases, with 19 bases left between them. The CDR3 runs to 16 residues. In nucleotides, the CDR3 is TGTGCCAGCAGCTTATCCCTCGCCGGGGGCATGCATGGCTACACCTTC. This gives the protein CASSLSLAGGMHGYTF. Combining the CDR3 with reference TRBV7-2 and TRBJ1-2 gives the whole variable domain GAGVSQSPSNKVTEKGKDVELRCDPISGHTALYWYRQSLGQGLEFLIYFQGNSAPDKSGLPSDRFSAERTGGSVSTLTIQRTQQEDSAVYLCASSLSLAGGMHGYTFGSGTRLTVV.

The chain couples TRBV4-3 to TRBJ1-2; D gene ambiguous. Germline V CDR1 and CDR2: LGHNA, YSLEER. The CDR3 has 14 residues. Trimming shortened V by 1 base and J by 4 bases, and 10 bases separated the two germline ends. CDR3 nucleotide sequence: TGCGCCAGCAGCCAAGCTAACAGAGTCTATGGCTACACCTTC. It translates to CASSQANRVYGYTF.

The chain combines TRBV10-2 with TRBJ2-1, with unresolved D. Germline CDR1 reads WSHSY; CDR2 reads SAAADI. The CDR3 covers 16 residues. V was shortened by 7 bases and J by 9 bases, with 25 bases between the two germline ends. CDR3 protein: CASIAHPGPTVGEQFF. The CDR3 DNA reads TGCGCCAGCATAGCCCACCCCGGACCGACCGTCGGTGAGCAGTTCTTC.

The V gene is TRBV12-3 or TRBV12-4, the J gene TRBJ1-2; tentatively, D is TRBD1 (6 bases). CDR3 length: 13 residues. V dropped 6 bases and J dropped 8 bases, with 16 bases sitting between them. DNA of the CDR3: TGTGCCAGCAGCGGGGGGGGCCGATCGGGCTACACCTTC. This codes for CASSGGGRSGYTF.

V and J are TRBV18 and TRBJ1-1; no reliable D call. V was shortened by 3 bases and J by 0 bases, with 5 bases between the two germline ends. Looked up from germline, CDR1 is KGHSH and CDR2 is LQKENI. The CDR3 is 13 residues long. The CDR3 DNA is TGTGCCAGCTCACCCGATTTGAACACTGAAGCTTTCTTT. It encodes CASSPDLNTEAFF. The variable domain in full, with the rest retrieved from reference TRBV18 and TRBJ1-1, is NAGVMQNPRHLVRRRGQEARLRCSPMKGHSHVYWYRQLPEEGLKFMVYLQKENIIDESGMPKERFSAEFPKEGPSILRIQQVVRGDSAAYFCASSPDLNTEAFFGQGTRLTVV.

V gene TRBV14 combines with J gene TRBJ2-5; TRBD1 aligns across 7 bases. Germline loops: CDR1 SGHDN, CDR2 FVKESK. The CDR3 spans 13 residues. V lost 4 bases, J lost 2 bases, and 1 base stayed unmatched. The CDR3 nucleotides read TGTGCCAGCAGCCGGGACAGACAAGAGACCCAGTACTTC. It codes for CASSRDRQETQYF.

The chain uses TRBV10-2 and TRBJ1-6; D call uncertain. The CDR3 consists of 13 residues. In germline, CDR1 is WSHSY, CDR2 SAAADI. V dropped 3 bases and J dropped 7 bases, with 7 bases sitting between them. DNA for the CDR3: TGCGCCAGCAGTGAATCCCTAAATTCACCCCTCCACTTT. Translation gives CASSESLNSPLHF.

CDR3 residues: CASSSRASGEQYF. CDR3 coding DNA: TGTGCCAGCAGCTCCCGGGCCTCGGGCGAGCAGTACTTC. This rearrangement joins TRBV7-3 to TRBJ2-7; D call uncertain. The CDR3 spans 13 residues. CDR1 and CDR2 from the germline V gene are SGHTA and FQGTGA. V lost 4 bases and J lost 6, with 13 bases in between.

V and J are TRBV5-8 and TRBJ2-7; TRBD1 is a possible D gene (5 bases). Trimming took 4 bases from V and 0 from J, leaving 17 bases between them. Germline CDR1 is SGHTS and CDR2 is YDEGEE. The CDR3 is 16 residues long. As DNA, the CDR3 is TGTGCCAGCAGCCGCAATCGACAGCCCCACTCCTACGAGCAGTACTTC. Protein sequence: CASSRNRQPHSYEQYF.

The gene calls are TRBV18 and TRBJ2-7; D possibly uses TRBD1 or TRBD2 (5 bases each). From germline, CDR1 is KGHSH and CDR2 LQKENI. The V gene lost 4 bases and the J gene lost 5 bases, with 15 bases spanning the gap. This CDR3 contains 14 residues. CDR3 loop: CASSQVGVGDEQYF. The CDR3 region has the DNA TGTGCCAGCTCACAAGTCGGGGTGGGGGACGAGCAGTACTTC.

At least ten counts were recorded for this clone. The chain uses TRBV27 and TRBJ1-2, with D unresolved. The germline CDR1 and CDR2 sequences are MNHEY and SMNVEV (reference sequence). The CDR3 sequence is 14 residues long. Trimming shortened V by 4 bases and J by 4 bases, and 13 bases separated the two germline ends. Written as DNA, the CDR3 is TGTGCCAGCAGTTCCTGGACTGTAGGCTATGGCTACACCTTC. Protein: CASSSWTVGYGYTF.

The chain links TRBV7-2 to TRBJ2-5; 13 bases match TRBD2. The CDR3 runs to 19 residues. Trimming took 4 bases from V and 6 from J; bases not matched to a gene: 17. CDR1 SGHTA and CDR2 FQGNSA come from the germline V gene. CDR3 sequence reads: CASSSPGTSGILIQKTQYF. The CDR3 region has the DNA TGTGCCAGCAGCTCCCCCGGGACTAGCGGGATATTGATACAAAAGACCCAGTACTTC.

The rearrangement joins TRBV6-4 to TRBJ2-2; a possible D gene is TRBD1 (5 bases). V was cut by 0 bases and J by 6 bases, with 5 bases left in between. Germline loops: CDR1 MRHNA, CDR2 SNTAGT. CDR3 length: 13 amino acids. CDR3 DNA: TGTGCCAGCAGTGACTCGGGGCCCGGGGAGCTGTTTTTT. This translates into CASSDSGPGELFF.

This chain connects TRBV9 to TRBJ2-7; 8 nucleotides align to TRBD2. In germline, CDR1 is SGDLS, CDR2 YYNGEE. The CDR3 spans 17 residues. Trimming removed 6 bases from V and 0 bases from J; junction bases left unmatched: 14. The CDR3 is CASNSGGAGLSSYEQYF. DNA for the CDR3: TGTGCCAGCAACTCGGGAGGGGCCGGGCTCAGCTCCTACGAGCAGTACTTC.

CDR3 bases: TGTGCCAGCAGCCTCGGGTCCAGGGGGATTTCACCCCTCCACTTT. Translating it yields CASSLGSRGISPLHF. V gene TRBV5-6 combines with J gene TRBJ1-6, with 7 bases fitting TRBD1. The V gene's germline CDR1 is SGHDT and CDR2 YYEEEE. The CDR3 extends over 15 amino acids. J gave up 9 bases and V 4 bases, and 10 bases lay outside the gene matches.

The chain carries TRBV19 and TRBJ1-5, with a weak D call TRBD1 (6 bases). The CDR3 covers 15 residues. CDR1 and CDR2 (germline): LNHDA, SQIVND (reference sequence). Trimming removed 3 bases from V and 4 bases from J, with 13 bases in between. CDR3 DNA sequence: TGTGCCAGTAGTATCAGGGGTTGGGGGAATCAGCCCCAGCATTTT. Translation gives CASSIRGWGNQPQHF.

The chain employs TRBV19 and TRBJ1-1; D is unresolved. The CDR3 covers 15 residues. The germline V and J ends were trimmed by 2 bases and 5 bases, with 15 bases remaining between them. CDR1 and CDR2 (germline): LNHDA, SQIVND (reference sequence). The CDR3 nucleotides read TGTGCCAGTAGTATAAATGGATTACGAGCAACTGAAGCTTTCTTT. Translation gives CASSINGLRATEAFF. The complete variable domain, with remaining parts taken from reference TRBV19 and TRBJ1-1, reads DGGITQSPKYLFRKEGQNVTLSCEQNLNHDAMYWYRQDPGQGLRLIYYSQIVNDFQKGDIAEGYSVSREKKESFPLTVTSAQKNPTAFYLCASSINGLRATEAFFGQGTRLTVV.

The V gene is TRBV27, the J gene TRBJ1-3, with 8 bases aligning to TRBD1. The CDR3 is 14 residues long. CDR1 MNHEY and CDR2 SMNVEV come from the germline V gene (reference sequence). The trim removed 5 bases at V and 4 bases at J, leaving 4 bases unmatched. The CDR3 loop is CASSPQGAGNTIYF. CDR3 sequence (DNA): TGTGCCAGCAGTCCCCAGGGGGCAGGAAACACCATATATTTT.

The V gene is TRBV5-6, the J gene TRBJ1-1; 7 bases are shared with TRBD1. The length of the CDR3 is 16 residues. Germline CDR1 is SGHDT and CDR2 is YYEEEE. J lost 4 bases, V lost 0 bases, and 9 bases had no gene match. As DNA, the CDR3 is TGTGCCAGCAGCTTGGTCTTCAGGGGGGCGCGCACTGAAGCTTTCTTT. As protein: CASSLVFRGARTEAFF.

V gene TRBV6-4 combines with J gene TRBJ2-7; 8 bases line up with TRBD1. The CDR3 totals 16 residues. The J segment lost 6 bases and the V segment lost 0 bases, leaving 10 bases of the junction unmatched. CDR1 is MRHNA and CDR2 is SNTAGT in the germline V gene. The CDR3 loop is CASSDSYDRGSSEQYF. The CDR3 region has the DNA TGTGCCAGCAGTGACTCTTATGACAGGGGTTCGTCCGAGCAGTACTTC.

This clone was seen just once. The gene calls are TRBV2 and TRBJ2-5; the D gene is possibly TRBD2 (5 bases). The V end lost 8 bases, the J end lost 2 bases, and 18 bases lay between the germline ends. This CDR3 comprises 15 residues. Germline CDR1 reads SNHLY; CDR2 reads FYNNEI. CDR3 DNA sequence: TGTGCCAGCGGCCGTGGTGCGGGTACACAAGAGACCCAGTACTTC. Translation gives CASGRGAGTQETQYF.

V and J are TRBV18 and TRBJ1-1; D is ambiguous. Germline assignment: CDR1 KGHSH and CDR2 LQKENI. The V and J ends lost 2 bases and 4 bases respectively, with 11 bases between them. This CDR3 has 14 residues. The CDR3 reads CASSPMKVGTEAFF. CDR3 in DNA: TGTGCCAGCTCACCAATGAAGGTTGGCACTGAAGCTTTCTTT.

The J gene is TRBJ1-5, the V gene TRBV4-3, with D possibly matching TRBD1 (6 bases). From germline, CDR1 is LGHNA and CDR2 YSLEER. Trimming took 3 bases from V and 5 from J, leaving 17 bases between them. The CDR3 extends over 16 amino acids. The DNA of the CDR3 is TGCGCCAGCAGCCAGGAAGTGACAGGTTATCATCAGCCCCAGCATTTT. Translated: CASSQEVTGYHQPQHF.

The chain employs TRBV30 and TRBJ2-1; 8 nucleotides line up with TRBD2. Germline trimming cut 3 bases from V and 4 bases from J; bases unmatched to any gene: 17. This CDR3 has 18 amino acids. Germline lookup yields CDR1 GTSNPN and CDR2 SVGIG (reference sequence). The CDR3 region is CAWSPLWREARIYNEQFF. CDR3 nucleotides: TGTGCCTGGAGCCCCTTATGGCGGGAGGCCCGAATTTACAATGAGCAGTTCTTC.

The chain couples TRBV27 to TRBJ2-3, with TRBD2 as a possible D gene (5 bases). The CDR3 runs to 13 residues. The ends were cut back, 10 bases at V and 1 base at J, with 12 bases in the middle. Germline CDR1 and CDR2: MNHEY and SMNVEV (reference sequence). As DNA, the CDR3 is TGTGCCACCCGGGATGGGCGCACAGATACGCAGTATTTT. This codes for CATRDGRTDTQYF.

J is TRBJ1-6 and V is TRBV9; D may be TRBD1 (6 bases). V shed 6 bases and J shed 11 bases, with 21 bases lying between them. This CDR3 has 15 residues. Looked up from germline, CDR1 is SGDLS and CDR2 is YYNGEE. The DNA of the CDR3 is TGTGCCAGCACCGTGGGACAAGCGGGGGGGGCACCCCTCCACTTT. It is translated as CASTVGQAGGAPLHF.